This T cell receptor (beta chain) originates from a study of blood T cell repertoires in COVID-19. For the study at large: Some COVID-19 samples were acute and others convalescent; all came from the United States, Italy and Spain. PBMCs, B-cell-depleted T cells, or T cells provided the cDNA or gDNA that made up the material.

Generated by immunoSEQ multiplex PCR, the TCRdb table keeps only in-frame clones and is missing some. The sample holds about 210,000 clones, around 89% seen once. This clone has just one count. Sequencing input: peripheral blood. The receptor comes from a woman aged 40 to 50 with acute or convalescent COVID-19.

The chain's CDR3 is CASSEYGGVNEQYV. CDR3 sequence (DNA): TGTGCCAGCAGTGAATATGGAGGGGTGAACGAGCAGTACGTC. The rearrangement uses TRBV6-1 and TRBJ2-7; D is possibly TRBD2 (6 bases). Germline loops: CDR1 MNHNS, CDR2 SASEGT. The CDR3 contains 14 residues. Trimming pared 2 bases from V and 5 bases from J, leaving 13 bases between.